A selection of T cell receptor beta chains follows, all from one sample in a study of beta chain features in type 1 diabetes. Some clones are missing from TCRdb's copy, which holds only in-frame ones; the method was immunoSEQ multiplex PCR. This table has about 330,000 clones, approximately 11% appearing once. Sequenced: naive CD4+ T cells from blood. The receptors derive from a woman aged 25 to 39 in good health. Each CDR3 is given with its conserved first and last residue. The order of the fields is D gene, V gene, CDR3 protein. The D gene is left open where the match is weak.

>TRBD1|TRBV4-2
CASSQGTDGYTF
>TRBD2|TRBV9
CASSAIAGVTDTQYF
>-|TRBV7-2
CASSLRHGDTEAFF
>-|TRBV19
CASSTAGGQSFYGYTF
>TRBD1|TRBV30
CAWRQGAYEQYF
>-|TRBV18
CASSPVTFSEQYF
>TRBD2|TRBV30
CAWSVRGGRAEETQYF
>-|TRBV9
CASSVSSTRTDTQYF
>-|TRBV11-3
CASSSGEGDQETQYF
>TRBD1|TRBV6-5
CASSEDRAAGELFF
>-|TRBV2
CASSESVYEQYF
>-|TRBV30
CAWSEATVNTEAFF
>-|TRBV11-2
CASSLFLGRGDSYEQYF
>-|TRBV4-2
CASSQVGGSPSYNEQFF
>-|TRBV7-2
CASSRKITGGDIQYF
>TRBD1|TRBV5-6
CASSLKGAFNEQFF
>-|TRBV7-9
CASSLDTPGAGYTF
>TRBD2|TRBV7-3
CASSRGLAGGQETQYF
>-|TRBV10-3
CAISAPTAAGGANVLTF
>-|TRBV7-9
CASSRGGVRVNTEAFF
>TRBD1|TRBV7-8
CASRLEGGPISYEQYF
>-|TRBV27
CASSFKVGRNEQFF
>-|TRBV14
CAIPGAFHNEQFF
>TRBD1|TRBV7-9
CASSQTGETDTQYF
>-|TRBV28
CASSQSSDEQYF
>TRBD2|TRBV29-1
CSVLILAGAETQYF
>-|TRBV29-1
CSVEDHTETQYF
>TRBD1|TRBV10-3
CAIDQGASLNEQFF
>TRBD1|TRBV29-1
CSVLGDRLSGANVLTF
>-|TRBV5-1
CASSRLDSTPPSNYGYTF
>-|TRBV14
CASSQVGGSSYNEQFF
>-|TRBV7-2
CASSLSRDFTREQYF
>-|TRBV11-1
CASSLGGTRNYEQYF
>-|TRBV5-4
CASSFRTAQSPEAFF
>-|TRBV7-2
CASSTRQPGLHGELFF